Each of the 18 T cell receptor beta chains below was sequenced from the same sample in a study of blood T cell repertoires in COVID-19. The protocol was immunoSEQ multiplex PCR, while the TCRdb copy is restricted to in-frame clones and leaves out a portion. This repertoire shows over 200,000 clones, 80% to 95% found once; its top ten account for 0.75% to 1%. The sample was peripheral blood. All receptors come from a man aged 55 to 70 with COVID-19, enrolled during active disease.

CDR3 nucleotide sequence: TGTGCCTCGGACAGGGCCACCTACGAGCAGTACTTC. Its protein is CASDRATYEQYF. V gene TRBV30 combines with J gene TRBJ2-7; 8 bases are a match to TRBD1. V was pared by 7 bases and J by 2 bases, with 4 bases of the junction left unmatched. Germline-derived CDR1 and CDR2 are GTSNPN and SVGIG (reference sequence). The CDR3 sequence is 12 residues long.

CDR3 sequence reads: CASSRGGAVGTDTQYF. The CDR3, as DNA: TGCGCCAGCAGCCGCGGAGGGGCCGTGGGCACAGATACGCAGTATTTT. This chain uses TRBV5-1 with TRBJ2-3, with D perhaps TRBD2 (6 bases). Germline assignment: CDR1 SGHRS and CDR2 YFSETQ. CDR3 length equals 16 residues. V was shortened by 4 bases and J by 1 base, with 16 bases between the two germline ends.

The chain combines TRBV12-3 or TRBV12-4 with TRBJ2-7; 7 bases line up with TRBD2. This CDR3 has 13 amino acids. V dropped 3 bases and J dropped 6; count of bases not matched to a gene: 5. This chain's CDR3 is CASSLSGDGEQYF. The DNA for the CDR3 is TGTGCCAGCAGTTTGAGCGGGGACGGCGAGCAGTACTTC.

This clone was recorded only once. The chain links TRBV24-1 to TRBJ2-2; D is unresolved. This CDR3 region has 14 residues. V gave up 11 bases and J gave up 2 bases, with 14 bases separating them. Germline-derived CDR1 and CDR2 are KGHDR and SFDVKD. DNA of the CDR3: TGTGCCAGTTCAGACTCTTCAAACACCGGGGAGCTGTTTTTT. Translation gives CASSDSSNTGELFF.

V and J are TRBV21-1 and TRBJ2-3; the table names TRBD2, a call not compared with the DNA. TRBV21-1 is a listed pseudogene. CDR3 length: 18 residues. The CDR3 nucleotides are TGTGCCAGCACTCCCCGGGGTCGGACTAGCGGGAGGACAGATACGCAGTATTTT. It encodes CASTPRGRTSGRTDTQYF.

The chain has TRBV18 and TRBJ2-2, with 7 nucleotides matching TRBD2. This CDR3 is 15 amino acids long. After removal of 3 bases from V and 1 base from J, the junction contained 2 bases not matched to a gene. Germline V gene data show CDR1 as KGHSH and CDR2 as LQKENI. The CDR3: CASSPASGNTGELFF. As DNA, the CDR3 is TGTGCCAGCTCACCGGCTAGCGGGAACACCGGGGAGCTGTTTTTT.

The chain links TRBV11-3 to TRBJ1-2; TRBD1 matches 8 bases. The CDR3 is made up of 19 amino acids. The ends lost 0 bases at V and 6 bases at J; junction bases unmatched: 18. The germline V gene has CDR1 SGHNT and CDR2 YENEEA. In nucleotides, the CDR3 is TGTGCCAGCAGCTTAGACACAACCCCCTCAGGACAGGGACGTCATGGCTACACCTTC. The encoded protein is CASSLDTTPSGQGRHGYTF.

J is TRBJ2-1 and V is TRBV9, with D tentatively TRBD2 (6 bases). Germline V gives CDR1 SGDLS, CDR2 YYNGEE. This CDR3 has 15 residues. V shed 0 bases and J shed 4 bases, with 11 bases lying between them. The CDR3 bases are TGTGCCAGCAGCGTAGAGGCGGGACTTTACAATGAGCAGTTCTTC. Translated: CASSVEAGLYNEQFF.

The CDR3 spells CATSRGTGTYNEQFF. CDR3 nucleotide sequence: TGTGCCACCAGCAGAGGGACAGGGACCTACAATGAGCAGTTCTTC. This chain connects TRBV15 to TRBJ2-1; 8 bases are a match to TRBD1. Germline assignment: CDR1 LNHNV and CDR2 YYDKDF (reference sequence). The trim removed 1 base at V and 2 bases at J, leaving 1 base unmatched. This CDR3 spans 15 amino acids.

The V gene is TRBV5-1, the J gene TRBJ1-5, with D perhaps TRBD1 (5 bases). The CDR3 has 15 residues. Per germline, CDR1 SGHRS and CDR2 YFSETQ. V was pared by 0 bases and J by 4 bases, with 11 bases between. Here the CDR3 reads CASSLEGEGNQPQHF. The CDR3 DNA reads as TGCGCCAGCAGCTTGGAAGGGGAGGGAAATCAGCCCCAGCATTTT.

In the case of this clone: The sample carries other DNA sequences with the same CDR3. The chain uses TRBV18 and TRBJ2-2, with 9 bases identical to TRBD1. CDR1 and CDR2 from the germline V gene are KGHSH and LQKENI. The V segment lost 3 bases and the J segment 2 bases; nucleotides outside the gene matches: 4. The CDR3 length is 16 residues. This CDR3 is CASSPPGQGNTGELFF. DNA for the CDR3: TGTGCCAGCTCACCGCCGGGACAGGGAAACACCGGGGAGCTGTTTTTT.

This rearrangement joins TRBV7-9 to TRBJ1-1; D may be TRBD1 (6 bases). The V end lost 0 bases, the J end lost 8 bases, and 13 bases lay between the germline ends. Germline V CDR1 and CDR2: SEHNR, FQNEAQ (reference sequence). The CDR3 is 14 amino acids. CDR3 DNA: TGTGCCAGCAGCTTAGCGTCAGGGGAGACCGAAGCTTTCTTT. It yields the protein CASSLASGETEAFF.

CDR3 protein: CSVVIPPGMDEQYF. The DNA of the CDR3 is TGCAGCGTTGTTATCCCCCCAGGGATGGACGAGCAGTACTTC. J is TRBJ2-7 and V is TRBV29-1; weak D call: TRBD1 (5 bases). Germline lookup yields CDR1 SQVTM and CDR2 ANQGSEA. The germline V and J ends were trimmed by 4 bases and 5 bases, with 18 bases remaining between them. This CDR3 region has 14 residues.

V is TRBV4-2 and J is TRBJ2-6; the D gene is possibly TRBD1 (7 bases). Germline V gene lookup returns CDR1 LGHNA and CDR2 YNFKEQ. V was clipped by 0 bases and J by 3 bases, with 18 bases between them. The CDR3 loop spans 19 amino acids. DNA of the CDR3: TGTGCCAGCAGCCAAGATCGCGTGACAGGGACTTATGGGGCCAACGTCCTGACTTTC. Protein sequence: CASSQDRVTGTYGANVLTF.

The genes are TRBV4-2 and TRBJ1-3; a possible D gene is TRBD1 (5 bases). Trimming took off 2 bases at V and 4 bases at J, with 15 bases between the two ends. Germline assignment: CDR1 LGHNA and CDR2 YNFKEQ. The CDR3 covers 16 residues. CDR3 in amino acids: CASSQIGGARGNTIYF. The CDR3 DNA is TGTGCCAGCAGCCAAATAGGAGGGGCACGGGGAAACACCATATATTTT.

The CDR3 coding sequence is TGTGCCAGCAGTGAGCGACTAGCGGGTAACGGGGAGCTGTTTTTT. Translation: CASSERLAGNGELFF. The chain is built from TRBV2 and TRBJ2-2, with TRBD2 identical over 10 bases. Germline CDR1 reads SNHLY; CDR2 reads FYNNEI. CDR3 size: 15 residues. The ends lost 3 bases at V and 7 bases at J; junction bases unmatched: 5.

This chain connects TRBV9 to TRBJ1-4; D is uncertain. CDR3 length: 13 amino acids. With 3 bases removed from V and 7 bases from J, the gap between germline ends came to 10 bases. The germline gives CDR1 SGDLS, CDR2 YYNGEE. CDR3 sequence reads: CASSGRVGEKLFF. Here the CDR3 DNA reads TGTGCCAGCAGCGGGAGGGTCGGTGAAAAACTGTTTTTT.

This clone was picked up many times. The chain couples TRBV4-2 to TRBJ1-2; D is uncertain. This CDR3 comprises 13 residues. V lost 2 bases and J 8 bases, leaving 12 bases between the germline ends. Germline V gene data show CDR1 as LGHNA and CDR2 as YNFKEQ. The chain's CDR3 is CASSQSGGVGYTF. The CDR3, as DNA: TGTGCCAGCAGCCAATCTGGAGGTGTCGGCTACACCTTC.